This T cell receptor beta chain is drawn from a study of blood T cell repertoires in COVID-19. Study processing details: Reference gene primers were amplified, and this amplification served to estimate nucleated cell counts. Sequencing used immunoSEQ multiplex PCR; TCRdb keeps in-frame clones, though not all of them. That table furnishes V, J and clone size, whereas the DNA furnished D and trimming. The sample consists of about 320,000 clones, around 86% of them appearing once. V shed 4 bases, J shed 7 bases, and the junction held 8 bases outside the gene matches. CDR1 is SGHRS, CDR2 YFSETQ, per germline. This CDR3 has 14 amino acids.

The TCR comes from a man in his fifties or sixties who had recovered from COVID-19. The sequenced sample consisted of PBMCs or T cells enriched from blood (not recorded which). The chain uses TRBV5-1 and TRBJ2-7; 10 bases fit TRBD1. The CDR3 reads CASSSRQGAGEQYF. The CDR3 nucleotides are TGCGCCAGCAGCAGCCGACAGGGGGCTGGGGAGCAGTACTTC.